The clone carrying this TCR beta chain turned up a few times. Its matching antigen is unknown. Per germline, CDR1 SGHDT and CDR2 YYEEEE. CDR3 length: 18 amino acids. V shed 1 base and J 3 bases; nucleotides not matched to a gene: 11. Patients were excluded if they had other autoimmune diseases or uncontrolled infections, and likewise if pregnancy or lactation applied. From RNA, the CDR3 regions of TCR beta chains were amplified and sequenced. Scientists carried out first-round RT-PCR using HTBI primers and then a second-round multiplex PCR. TCRdb re-called the multiplex PCR reads with MiXCR, one entry per CDR3 protein. The repertoire has around 400,000 distinct CDR3 sequences, around 19% of them found once; the top ten carry around 1.6%. These data belong to a study of Graves' ophthalmopathy and Graves' hyperthyroidism. Looking at the study overall: Peripheral blood was collected at initial diagnosis, before any treatment. The study, taken as a whole, reports: Sensitivity reached 85% to 90% and specificity about 76% for a 13-signature model separating ophthalmopathy from stable hyperthyroidism.

The V call is TRBV5-6, the J call TRBJ2-1, with TRBD2 matching 9 bases. Input material: peripheral blood. The source of this sequence is a woman between 18 and 29 years old with Graves' ophthalmopathy. The CDR3 DNA reads TGTGCCAGCAGCTTGATTGAGGGCGGGGGGGCTTACTACAATGAGCAGTTCTTC. Its translation: CASSLIEGGGAYYNEQFF.